This T cell receptor (beta chain) was recovered during a study of cytomegalovirus exposure and HLA in healthy donors (dated by TCRdb to about 2017). General notes on the study: An earlier analysis of several hundred of the donors reported 250 to 350 Gb of sequence data and roughly 100 million unique TCR beta sequences from about 179 million T cells. The genetic ancestry cluster associated with self-reported Caucasian donors included 81% of the approximately 430 genotyped donors. The study aimed to test whether cataloging public T cell receptors could reveal signatures of past pathogen exposure. High-throughput TCR immunosequencing, statistical association of individual TCRs with disease status, and machine learning were combined to predict cytomegalovirus infection status. Among a few hundred genotyped donors of the cohort, an average of around 240,000 unique TCR beta nucleotide sequences were sequenced per donor, around 18% of them non-productive. Using immunosequencing, the study profiled T cell repertoires from about 650 subjects and related those repertoires to cytomegalovirus serostatus. Typing coverage varied by locus: roughly 629-630 donors for A, B, C, DRB1 and DQB1; some 520 for DQA1; 600 to 610 for DPA1; 450 to 480 for DPB1. Several DR-DQ haplotypes were treated as single units for association and clustering because of strong linkage in the cohort. Along with the approximately 620-subject first cohort, a separate validation cohort of over a hundred different subjects was used. Class I and class II HLA loci were covered by the typing at four-digit resolution. Donor age, sex, ethnicity and CMV serostatus were compiled alongside the repertoire data. The later analysis used no new phenotypic data to find candidate immune exposures, relying instead on TCR beta sequences and their occurrence across donors. Every repertoire in the discovery cohort had been generated on one and the same sequencing platform. An early release covering 500 to 750 HLA-typed donors comprised 250 to 350 gigabases of sequencing data and around 80 million unique TCR sequences. To decide whether each TCR beta V gene segment behaved as functional or pseudogenic, an earlier analysis of some 600 of the donors relied on high-throughput TCR beta sequencing. A later genetic analysis took genome-wide SNP genotypes for about 55% of the roughly 670 donors and used that subset as a discovery cohort. A later analysis re-analyzed previously published TCR beta repertoires from roughly 600 donors and added high-resolution HLA genotyping to study TCR occurrence patterns. Findings and caveats that apply to the study as a whole: Cytomegalovirus status was reported to be diagnosed by the classifier with high specificity and sensitivity in both the original and validation cohorts. For the cohort, immune exposure information was limited to CMV serostatus. A group of highly shared sequence variants was considered likely to be a technical artifact of the sequencing pipeline. In vitro tests confirmed that a few of the cytomegalovirus-associated TCR beta chains recognize cytomegalovirus antigens. A further reported finding was that TCR beta sequences accurately predicted the HLA-A and HLA-B alleles for most subjects in the first cohort. In this cohort, only TCR beta chains were sequenced, and detectable features were limited by the absence of alpha or paired-chain data. Strong co-occurrence of HLA alleles, especially DR and DQ, made assigning TCR associations to individual alleles difficult. A later analysis reported that several top co-occurrence clusters appeared linked to parvovirus B19, influenza, CMV and Epstein-Barr virus. A later genetic analysis associated a missense DCLRE1C variant with V-gene and J-gene trimming of TCR beta chains, and an independent cohort replicated the association. Linkage disequilibrium might explain the correlated functional status among segregating V segments, but an unknown experimental factor could not be ruled out. A later analysis found that HLA-associated TCR beta chains were more clonally expanded and had lower generation probabilities than equally common non-associated chains. The presence/absence analyses assumed that sequencing depth was roughly uniform across donors, and that assumption may not be true. Compared with the roughly 700-donor mean, donors in an Asian-associated ancestry cluster had fewer N-insertions in productive TCRs, according to a later genetic analysis. Because HLA typing was unavailable for some donors at each locus, only the typed subset was used in association tests. Because the 87-base-pair reads could not distinguish some IMGT-functional V segments, including TRBV6-2 and TRBV6-3, those segments were excluded. According to a later analysis, TCR association rates differed among HLA loci, with DRB1 alleles showing the most associated TCRs and HLA-C alleles showing the fewest. In an earlier analysis of about 540 of the donors, most TCR beta V segments were observed in productive rearrangements about 90% or about 30% of the time, broadly matching IMGT annotations. A total of 150 to 200 TCR beta chains were listed by the study as associated with cytomegalovirus. In a later analysis, most CMV-associated TCR beta chains were found to appear HLA-restricted, with HLA associations seemingly driven largely by CMV exposure. In a later analysis, some 17,000 TCR beta sequences were associated with specific HLA alleles at a false discovery rate of 0.05. The authors suggested that the approach could potentially be extended to other disease states and immunological phenotypes. Because counts were too low, roughly 16 rarely observed V segments, including chromosome 9 orphons, were excluded from the earlier analysis of roughly 580 of the donors. Most TCR sequences were observed very rarely across donors, whereas some public TCRs were present in many individuals.

Trimming costs V 8 bases and J 5 bases, and their ends lie 27 bases apart. The CDR3, from cysteine to phenylalanine, totals 17 residues. CDR3 DNA is the only sequence kept; it has 51 bases, read in frame from the first base. For CDR1 and CDR2, the germline V gene (reference sequence) lists MNHEY and SMNVEV. The library was obtained by the immunoSEQ multiplex PCR assay. A mixture of 60 forward primers for TCR Vbeta segments and 13 reverse primers for TCR Jbeta segments was used in the multiplex PCR. A multiplex PCR assay on genomic DNA amplified the CDR3 region of rearranged TCR beta genes. Amplified TCR beta libraries were sequenced as 87-base-pair reads on the Illumina HiSeq System. The paper's data handling went like this. Across the 700 or so repertoires, a later analysis counted about 81 million unique TCR beta chains, some 11 million of which were shared by at least two donors. Raw reads were error-corrected and collapsed into unique sequences by a nearest-neighbor algorithm in which closely related sequences were merged to remove PCR and sequencing errors. V, D and J gene segments were assigned by aligning CDR3 sequences to IMGT reference sequences. For a sequence to be retained, at least a six-nucleotide match to both a V gene segment and a J gene segment was required. A rearrangement was called productive if the CDR3 had no stop codons and remained in frame with V and J, and every other rearrangement was called non-productive. Following IMGT convention, CDR3 was defined as the stretch from the second conserved V-encoded cysteine up to the conserved J-encoded phenylalanine. In an earlier analysis of just under 600 of the donors, sequences lacking an unambiguous match to a single V gene segment were excluded. In an earlier analysis of 450 to 700 of the donors, V segments were called functional above 56.7% productive rearrangements and were called segregating when the between-donor standard deviation exceeded 5%. To diagnose cytomegalovirus status from the catalog of TCR beta chain sequences, a statistical classification framework was built. In a later analysis, TCR nucleotide sequences were compared against IMGT/GENE-DB human TR gene sequences so that V and J genes could be assigned. A later analysis assigned CDR3 sequences and most-parsimonious VDJ recombination scenarios with the TCRdist pipeline. In a later analysis, each TCR beta chain was defined by its CDR3 amino acid sequence together with its V-gene family, and reads lacking a unique V-gene family were excluded. To address suspected cross-contamination and a sequencing artifact, a later analysis removed some 620 highly shared, low-generation-probability nucleotide sequences. A later analysis calculated a clonal expansion index for each public chain from normalized within-repertoire ranks of inferred template counts. In a later analysis, generation probabilities were computed with a VDJ recombination model fitted to out-of-frame rearrangements, and the resulting probabilities were checked against IGoR. A later analysis scored TCR-TCR, TCR-HLA and TCR-CMV co-occurrence with hypergeometric tests, applying a repertoire-size bias correction to TCR pairs. A later analysis estimated false discovery rates by permuting HLA or CMV assignments 20 times. A later analysis grouped co-occurring TCRs with DBSCAN, adding TCRdist sequence similarity when clustering within HLA-allele-positive subsets. For co-occurrence clustering, repertoires with fewer than 30,000 or more than 120,000 public chains were excluded, along with four or five repertoires with anomalous nucleotide sharing. TCRdb provides this immuneACCESS table in a form limited to in-frame rearrangements. Some clones are lacking; in checked studies, under half of them reflect an unresolved V gene, and why the rest are absent is not known. That table is the source of V, J and clone size, and D and trimming were worked out from the DNA. This sample gives about 120,000 clones in total; 83% of them show up just once. Clones ranked in the top ten supply around 3.5% of the sample.

In total, over 600 healthy bone marrow donors made up the cohort. All cohort members were sampled while nominally healthy, although unrecorded immune exposures were likely present. The donor tested CMV seropositive, placing the donor among the roughly 270 seropositive members of the cohort. Every donor gave a peripheral blood sample, and the peripheral blood mononuclear cells from that sample were used for TCR beta sequencing. The Qiagen DNeasy Blood Extraction Kit was used to extract genomic DNA from the blood cell samples. Of note for this clone: Its antigen remains unidentified. The sample holds no much larger clone one base away, and base qualities are not on file.

This clonotype was sampled from a woman between 40 and 50 years old in good health and CMV-seropositive. Material: PBMCs. The rearranged segments are TRBV27 and TRBJ1-2; tentative D gene TRBD1, with 5 bases matching. The CDR3 protein: CASGSSSGGGGRYGYTF. In nucleotides, the sequence is TGTGCCAGCGGGTCTTCTTCCGGGGGGGGAGGAAGATATGGCTACACCTTC.